Listed here is a single T cell receptor (beta chain). Its antigen is currently unknown. For the second PCR, which ran for roughly 7 to 11 cycles, a sample-barcoded 5' primer and a J-beta primer mix were used. MiXCR, applied by TCRdb to the 5' RACE reads, yields one record per CDR3 protein. The sample shows about 800,000 distinct CDR3 sequences, roughly 25% of them seen only once. Each sample had at least 7 million PBMCs isolated. These data come from a study of blood T cells in healthy people across ages. General study points: One million T cells yielded diversity estimates that were considered underestimates. CMV infection status of these donors was not known.

Trimming took 3 bases from V and 7 from J, leaving 16 bases between them. The CDR3 loop spans 15 amino acids. The germline V gene encodes CDR1 SGDLS and CDR2 YYNGEE. These data also featured in a second study, about T cells of mothers and their children. As reported in that work: Compared with unrelated pairs, related mother-child pairs had slightly higher, non-significant overlap.

Specimen: blood. The genes are TRBV9 and TRBJ2-2, with D unclear. The origin of this receptor is a boy between 5 and 17 years old in good health. In DNA, the CDR3 is TGTGCCAGCAGCGCAAGCATTCAATTAGGCGGGGAGCTGTTTTTT. Protein sequence: CASSASIQLGGELFF.